The 32 T cell receptor beta chains below all came from one sample that was sequenced in a study of T cells in Graves' hyperthyroidism and ophthalmopathy. It was RNA transcripts that yielded the amplified TCR beta CDR3 regions. Using the HTBI primer set, a first-round RT-PCR was run on the TCR CDR3. TCRdb re-analysed the multiplex PCR reads in MiXCR, keeping a single row per CDR3 protein. The sample carries hundreds of thousands of distinct CDR3 sequences, 11% to 15% recorded once. Sequencing used blood. These receptors originate from a woman between 18 and 29 years old with Graves' hyperthyroidism.

The table lists this clonotype with a few counts. This rearrangement joins TRBV27 to TRBJ2-3; weak D call: TRBD1 (6 bases). The ends were cut back, 5 bases at V and 6 bases at J, with 15 bases in the middle. This CDR3 contains 14 residues. The germline V gene has CDR1 MNHEY and CDR2 SMNVEV (reference sequence). The DNA for the CDR3 is TGTGCCAGCAGTACCGGCCAGGGGTACGATACGCAGTATTTT. This codes for CASSTGQGYDTQYF.

In its sample, this clonotype was seen many times. The chain uses TRBV12-3 or TRBV12-4 and TRBJ1-1; D gene uncertain. Trimming removed 6 bases at V and 4 bases at J, with 18 bases between. The CDR3 is made up of 15 amino acids. CDR3 sequence reads: CASSIRRWRSTEAFF. For the CDR3, the DNA is TGTGCCAGCAGCATTAGAAGGTGGCGAAGCACTGAAGCTTTCTTT.

There are many counts of this clonotype. The chain carries TRBV7-2 and TRBJ1-1, with D tentatively TRBD1 (6 bases). Trimming shortened V by 4 bases and J by 1 base, and 25 bases separated the two germline ends. This CDR3 contains 19 residues. Germline values: CDR1 SGHTA, CDR2 FQGNSA. CDR3 in amino acids: CASSSVRWTALVRNTEAFF. The CDR3 nucleotides are TGTGCCAGCAGCTCGGTACGCTGGACAGCCTTGGTTAGGAACACTGAAGCTTTCTTT.

This clonotype has ten or more counts. This chain connects TRBV15 to TRBJ2-2, with D tentatively TRBD1 (6 bases). The CDR3 has 19 residues. Germline lookup yields CDR1 LNHNV and CDR2 YYDKDF (reference sequence). The V and J ends lost 1 base and 6 bases respectively, with 24 bases between them. The CDR3 DNA reads TGTGCCACCAGCAGAGGCCACAGGGTATCATCAATGCAGGCCGGGGAGCTGTTTTTT. Translation: CATSRGHRVSSMQAGELFF.

This clonotype was detected a few times. The chain has TRBV27 and TRBJ1-5; D may be TRBD1 (5 bases). V was shortened by 4 bases and J by 4 bases, with 17 bases between the two germline ends. Germline V CDR1 and CDR2: MNHEY, SMNVEV (reference sequence). The CDR3 contains 16 residues. The chain's CDR3 is CASSSAGTGGNQPQHF. The CDR3 bases are TGTGCCAGCAGTTCTGCCGGGACGGGGGGAAATCAGCCCCAGCATTTT.

This clonotype was recorded at least ten times. The chain joins TRBV11-1 to TRBJ2-1; possibly TRBD2 for D (6 bases). The CDR3 contains 13 residues. The V gene's germline CDR1 is SGHAT and CDR2 FQDESV (reference sequence). Trimming cost V 4 bases and J 5 bases, with 9 bases left between them. In DNA, the CDR3 is TGTGCCAGCAGCTGGGACTTGAACAATGAGCAGTTCTTC. The encoded protein is CASSWDLNNEQFF.

This clonotype showed up just a few times. The V gene is TRBV7-2, the J gene TRBJ2-3; no clear D gene. There are 16 residues in the CDR3. Trimming took 0 bases from V and 0 from J, leaving 10 bases between them. The germline V gene encodes CDR1 SGHTA and CDR2 FQGNSA. The DNA for the CDR3 is TGTGCCAGCAGCTTAGCACCATTTGCCAGCACAGATACGCAGTATTTT. It is translated as CASSLAPFASTDTQYF. The full variable domain, with the rest looked up from reference TRBV7-2 and TRBJ2-3, is GAGVSQSPSNKVTEKGKDVELRCDPISGHTALYWYRQSLGQGLEFLIYFQGNSAPDKSGLPSDRFSAERTGGSVSTLTIQRTQQEDSAVYLCASSLAPFASTDTQYFGPGTRLTVL.

This clonotype has only a few counts. The V and J genes are TRBV9 and TRBJ2-5; 12 positions agree with TRBD1. Unmatched junction bases numbered 6, after V lost 4 bases and J lost 5 bases. The CDR3 sequence is 15 residues long. Germline CDR1 SGDLS, CDR2 YYNGEE. CDR3 residues: CASSYRDRGPETQYF. CDR3 bases: TGTGCCAGCAGCTACCGGGACAGGGGGCCGGAGACCCAGTACTTC.

There are a few counts of this clonotype. V is TRBV19 and J is TRBJ2-2; TRBD1 might be the D (5 bases). V dropped 3 bases and J dropped 4 bases, with 9 bases sitting between them. The CDR3 length is 14 residues. CDR1 and CDR2 (germline): LNHDA, SQIVND (reference sequence). This chain's CDR3 is CASSMGHLTGELFF. The DNA of the CDR3 is TGTGCCAGTAGTATGGGGCACCTCACCGGGGAGCTGTTTTTT.

In its sample, this clonotype was seen a few times. The rearrangement joins TRBV9 to TRBJ1-1; D perhaps matches TRBD1 (5 bases). Germline values: CDR1 SGDLS, CDR2 YYNGEE. This CDR3 has 14 amino acids. V lost 3 bases to trimming and J lost 8 bases, with 17 bases between them. Here the CDR3 DNA reads TGTGCCAGCAGCGCCGGTTATGGGGGGGGAGAAGCTTTCTTT. This translates into CASSAGYGGGEAFF. Full variable domain (rest looked up from reference TRBV9 and TRBJ1-1): DSGVTQTPKHLITATGQRVTLRCSPRSGDLSVYWYQQSLDQGLQFLIQYYNGEERAKGNILERFSAQQFPDLHSELNLSSLELGDSALYFCASSAGYGGGEAFFGQGTRLTVV.

The rearrangement joins TRBV5-1 to TRBJ2-7; the D gene could be TRBD1 or TRBD2 (6 bases each). CDR1 is SGHRS, CDR2 YFSETQ, per germline. The V end was cut by 1 base, the J end by 10 bases, with 15 bases between. The CDR3 consists of 13 residues. The CDR3 loop is CASSLIRGREQYF. The DNA of the CDR3 is TGCGCCAGCAGCTTGATCCGGGGGCGCGAACAGTACTTC.

This clonotype was recorded many times. The chain employs TRBV10-3 and TRBJ2-5; a weak D match, TRBD2 (5 bases). The CDR3 totals 16 residues. Germline V gene lookup returns CDR1 ENHRY and CDR2 SYGVKD. Trimming took 3 bases from V and 4 from J, leaving 18 bases between them. CDR3 coding DNA: TGTGCCATCAGTGATCCGATCCGGGGATCGGGAGAGACCCAGTACTTC. Translation gives CAISDPIRGSGETQYF.

There are many counts of this clonotype. V gene TRBV28 combines with J gene TRBJ2-7; 10 nucleotides line up with TRBD1. The CDR3 has 17 amino acids. Germline CDR1 MDHEN, CDR2 SYDVKM. With 2 bases clipped from V and 2 bases from J, the junction kept 9 bases outside the gene matches. DNA for the CDR3: TGTGCCAGCAGTTTAGCCCGGACAGGGGGGTATCCCTACGAGCAGTACTTC. It yields the protein CASSLARTGGYPYEQYF.

This chain joins TRBV7-9 and TRBJ2-7, with D hard to call. Germline assignment: CDR1 SEHNR and CDR2 FQNEAQ (reference sequence). This CDR3 spans 13 amino acids. V lost 9 bases, J lost 5 bases, and 17 bases lay in between. CDR3: CASYSEVIDEQYF. The CDR3 region has the DNA TGTGCCAGTTACAGTGAGGTGATCGACGAGCAGTACTTC.

This clonotype was seen a few times. The gene calls are TRBV13 and TRBJ2-1, with D unclear. V gave up 5 bases and J gave up 8 bases, with 13 bases separating them. Germline V gene lookup returns CDR1 PRHDT and CDR2 FYEKMQ (reference sequence). The CDR3 consists of 13 residues. CDR3: CASSGPRRDEQFF. The CDR3 DNA is TGTGCCAGCAGCGGACCCAGAAGGGATGAGCAGTTCTTC.

This clonotype was counted ten times or more. This chain joins TRBV20-1 and TRBJ2-7; TRBD2 agrees at 12 bases. V shed 3 bases and J 2 bases; nucleotides not matched to a gene: 8. CDR3 size: 16 residues. Germline lookup yields CDR1 DFQATT and CDR2 SNEGSKA (reference sequence). The CDR3 sequence is CSARGKTSGGTYEQYF. The CDR3 nucleotides read TGCAGTGCTAGGGGAAAGACTAGCGGGGGCACCTACGAGCAGTACTTC.

This clonotype was seen ten or more times. The gene calls are TRBV20-1 and TRBJ1-5; D might be TRBD1 (5 bases). Trimming shortened V by 6 bases and J by 5 bases, and 20 bases separated the two germline ends. CDR3 size: 15 residues. Germline V CDR1 and CDR2: DFQATT, SNEGSKA (reference sequence). The CDR3 coding sequence is TGCAGTGCGGCCCGGGGGATGGCGGGTGATCAGCCCCAGCATTTT. The encoded protein is CSAARGMAGDQPQHF.

This clonotype occurred many times. The rearrangement joins TRBV27 to TRBJ2-5, with 12 bases fitting TRBD1. V shed 9 bases and J 6 bases; nucleotides not matched to a gene: 8. Looked up from germline, CDR1 is MNHEY and CDR2 is SMNVEV (reference sequence). This CDR3 has 14 residues. This CDR3 reads CASRGTGGVKTQYF. Written as DNA, the CDR3 is TGTGCCAGTAGGGGGACAGGGGGCGTGAAGACCCAGTACTTC.

This clonotype was seen more than once but under ten times. This chain links TRBV12-5 with TRBJ2-1; D call uncertain. The CDR3 spans 13 residues. V was clipped by 5 bases and J by 4 bases, with 9 bases between them. Germline CDR1 LGHNT, CDR2 FRNRAP. CDR3 residues: CASGPEGYNEQFF. The CDR3 region has the DNA TGTGCTAGTGGTCCCGAAGGGTACAATGAGCAGTTCTTC.

This clonotype has ten or more counts. The chain carries TRBV15 and TRBJ2-1; a possible D gene is TRBD1 (6 bases). V was pared by 1 base and J by 7 bases, with 14 bases between. The CDR3 has 15 amino acids. The germline gives CDR1 LNHNV, CDR2 YYDKDF (reference sequence). The CDR3: CATSRAGRGENEQFF. CDR3 bases: TGTGCCACCAGCAGAGCCGGCAGGGGAGAGAATGAGCAGTTCTTC.

The sample holds a few counts of this clonotype. V is TRBV12-3 or TRBV12-4 and J is TRBJ2-7, with TRBD2 as a possible D gene (6 bases). The CDR3 loop spans 15 amino acids. Trimming took off 3 bases at V and 6 bases at J, with 18 bases between the two ends. The CDR3 loop reads CASSLARWLAPEQYF. CDR3 sequence (DNA): TGTGCCAGCAGTTTGGCCCGTTGGCTAGCGCCCGAGCAGTACTTC.

Details on this clonotype: A read error may be the cause here, since a much bigger clone is one base away. The J gene is TRBJ2-1, the V gene TRBV12-3 or TRBV12-4; a weak D match, TRBD2 (5 bases). V was trimmed by 7 bases and J by 8 bases, leaving 12 bases between them. The CDR3 covers 12 residues. CDR3 DNA: TGTGCCAGCACTTCAACCGGGGATGAGCAGTTCTTC. Translation gives CASTSTGDEQFF.

This clonotype was found a few times. The gene calls are TRBV19 and TRBJ2-7; tentative D call: TRBD2 (6 bases). The V gene's germline CDR1 is LNHDA and CDR2 SQIVND (reference sequence). Trimming removed 5 bases from V and 6 bases from J, with 17 bases in between. The CDR3 has 14 residues. CDR3: CASSPTRRAAEQYF. Here the CDR3 DNA reads TGTGCCAGTAGTCCGACTCGGAGGGCGGCCGAGCAGTACTTC.

CDR3: CASSPGQGDTGELFF. CDR3 nucleotide sequence: TGTGCCAGCAGCCCAGGACAGGGGGACACCGGGGAGCTGTTTTTT. The chain is built from TRBV7-6 and TRBJ2-2; the match to TRBD1 covers 10 bases. CDR1 and CDR2 (germline): SGHVS, FNYEAQ. With 5 bases clipped from V and 3 bases from J, the junction kept 3 bases outside the gene matches. The CDR3 is made up of 15 amino acids. Using reference TRBV7-6 and TRBJ2-2 for the parts outside the CDR3, the full variable domain is GAGVSQSPRYKVTKRGQDVALRCDPISGHVSLYWYRQALGQGPEFLTYFNYEAQQDKSGLPNDRFSAERPEGSISTLTIQRTEQRDSAMYRCASSPGQGDTGELFFGEGSRLTVL.

The J gene is TRBJ2-1, the V gene TRBV12-5; TRBD2 agrees at 8 bases. Germline V gene lookup returns CDR1 LGHNT and CDR2 FRNRAP. The CDR3 totals 16 residues. Unmatched junction bases numbered 8, after V lost 1 base and J lost 6 bases. The CDR3 nucleotides read TGTGCTAGTGGTTTGGGGACTAGCCGTTTATCCAATGAGCAGTTCTTC. As protein: CASGLGTSRLSNEQFF.

The chain joins TRBV29-1 to TRBJ2-2; D unclear. The length of the CDR3 is 13 residues. The germline V gene encodes CDR1 SQVTM and CDR2 ANQGSEA. Trimming removed 3 bases from V and 6 bases from J, with 11 bases in between. The CDR3, as DNA: TGCAGCGTTGATTACGGGCGTCCCGGGGAGCTGTTTTTT. It encodes CSVDYGRPGELFF.

This clonotype was counted many times. This chain connects TRBV12-3 or TRBV12-4 to TRBJ1-2; D remains unclear. V gave up 4 bases and J gave up 1 base, with 13 bases separating them. The length of the CDR3 is 15 residues. In DNA, the CDR3 is TGTGCCAGCAGTTCGATTCGGGGAAATAACTATGGCTACACCTTC. Translation gives CASSSIRGNNYGYTF.

V usage is TRBV24-1 and J usage is TRBJ2-5; TRBD2 matches at 10 bases. The ends lost 7 bases at V and 5 bases at J; junction bases unmatched: 3. CDR1 and CDR2 (germline): KGHDR, SFDVKD. The CDR3 contains 13 residues. CDR3 in amino acids: CATRAGGVETQYF. The CDR3 bases are TGTGCCACCAGAGCGGGGGGGGTGGAGACCCAGTACTTC.

This clonotype was detected only a few times. The chain has TRBV6-2 or TRBV6-3 and TRBJ2-2, with no clear D. With 0 bases removed from V and 1 base from J, the gap between germline ends came to 9 bases. CDR1 is MNHEY and CDR2 is SVGEGT in the germline V gene. This CDR3 is built from 16 residues. The CDR3 loop is CASSYSMTMNTGELFF. CDR3 coding DNA: TGTGCCAGCAGTTACTCGATGACAATGAACACCGGGGAGCTGTTTTTT.

This clonotype was seen repeatedly, ten times or more. The V and J genes are TRBV30 and TRBJ2-3, with D tentatively TRBD2 (7 bases). CDR1 and CDR2 from the germline V gene are GTSNPN and SVGIG (reference sequence). The ends were cut back, 2 bases at V and 3 bases at J, with 12 bases in the middle. The CDR3 is 14 amino acids. CDR3 loop: CAWSQGRGTDTQYF. CDR3 DNA: TGTGCCTGGAGTCAGGGGAGGGGGACAGATACGCAGTATTTT.

V is TRBV7-3 and J is TRBJ1-4, with D tentatively TRBD1 (6 bases). Germline CDR1 SGHTA, CDR2 FQGTGA. Trimming left V 8 bases short and J 3 bases short, with 13 bases between. The CDR3 runs 14 residues. The CDR3 region is CASGWTEANEKLFF. The DNA for the CDR3 is TGTGCCAGCGGCTGGACAGAAGCTAATGAAAAACTGTTTTTT.

This clonotype occurred a few times. The chain combines TRBV5-1 with TRBJ1-5; D is undetermined. CDR1 SGHRS and CDR2 YFSETQ come from the germline V gene. The CDR3 is made up of 15 amino acids. Trimming stripped 3 bases from V and 2 bases from J, with 12 bases between. The CDR3 DNA follows: TGCGCCAGCAGCTCCGTCCAAAAGGGCAATCAGCCCCAGCATTTT. It encodes CASSSVQKGNQPQHF.